A selection of T cell receptor beta chains follows, all from one sample in a study of early T cells in non-severe SARS-CoV-2 infection. MiXCR, applied by TCRdb to the 5' RACE reads, yields one record per CDR3 protein. In the table there are 80,000 or so distinct CDR3 sequences, around an eighth of which are singletons. Sequenced: whole blood. These receptor sequences come from an adult who was a healthcare worker with PCR-confirmed SARS-CoV-2 infection or an uninfected control (not recorded which). The CDR3 runs from the conserved cysteine through the conserved F or W. A D gene is named only where the DNA matches it firmly. A row's size may be missing; if present it is once, few, many or a size class.

d_call clone_size j_call v_call cdr3_nt cdr3_aa
- - TRBJ1-2 TRBV29-1 TGCAGCGTTCCCGATCTGGGGGGCTACACCTTC CSVPDLGGYTF
- many TRBJ1-1 TRBV29-1 TGCAGCGTTGCCCCAGAAGCTTTCTTT CSVAPEAFF
- - TRBJ2-1 TRBV18 TGTGCCAGCTCTCCGCAGAACACATTCTCCTACAATGAGCAGTTCTTC CASSPQNTFSYNEQFF
- few TRBJ2-7 TRBV19 TGTGCCAGTAGTCTTAGCGGTACCTACGAGCAGTACTTC CASSLSGTYEQYF
TRBD1 many TRBJ2-7 TRBV19 TGTGCCAGTAGTCCTGGACAGGGGGCCGGCTACGAGCAGTACTTC CASSPGQGAGYEQYF
- few TRBJ1-1 TRBV3-1 TGTGCCAGCAGCCGAGGGGGTATGGGCACTGAAGCTTTCTTT CASSRGGMGTEAFF
- - TRBJ2-7 TRBV20-1 TGCAGTGCTAGCGTCCGGTCCTACGAGCAGTACTTC CSASVRSYEQYF
TRBD1 many TRBJ2-5 TRBV6-6 TGTGCCAGCAGCAACGACCGGGACAGGCATCAAGAGACCCAGTACTTC CASSNDRDRHQETQYF
- - TRBJ2-6 TRBV3-1 TGTACCAGCAGCCAAGGGAACGGGAAATTCTCTGGGGCCAACGTCCTGACTTTC CTSSQGNGKFSGANVLTF
- many TRBJ2-2 TRBV7-2 TGTGCCAGCAGCCTTAAAATAGCGGCCACCGGGGAGCTGTTTTTT CASSLKIAATGELFF
- few TRBJ2-7 TRBV2 TGTGCCAGCGGCCCGGGACTCCCGCTTCTTGAGCAGTACTTC CASGPGLPLLEQYF
TRBD2 many TRBJ2-1 TRBV4-2 TGTGCCAGCAGCTCCAGGAGCGGGGAGTACAATGAGCAGTTCTTC CASSSRSGEYNEQFF
TRBD1 many TRBJ2-4 TRBV9 TGTGCCAGCAGCCTATCGGGACAGGGCGGTACTCAGTACTTC CASSLSGQGGTQYF
TRBD1 many TRBJ1-5 TRBV12-5 TGTGCTAGTGGTTCCATGTATGGGACAGGGGGCTGGAATCAGCCCCAGCATTTT CASGSMYGTGGWNQPQHF
TRBD1 - TRBJ2-7 TRBV5-1 TGCGCCAGCAGCCTACAGGGGGCCTACGAGCAGTACTTC CASSLQGAYEQYF
- few TRBJ2-5 TRBV10-3 TGTGCCATCAAATCGGGCTCCCAAGAGACCCAGTACTTC CAIKSGSQETQYF
TRBD1 many TRBJ1-5 TRBV18 TGTGCCAGCTCACCCGACAGGGGAAATCAGCCCCAGCATTTT CASSPDRGNQPQHF
- many TRBJ2-2 TRBV29-1 TGCAGCGTTGAGTTCAGGGGAAAAGGCGGGGAGCTGTTTTTT CSVEFRGKGGELFF
- few TRBJ1-5 TRBV15 TGTGCCACCAGCTTGGGACCGAACAATCAGCCCCAGCATTTT CATSLGPNNQPQHF
- - TRBJ2-7 TRBV29-1 TGCAGCGTCCAAGGGCCTGTCGAGCAGTACTTC CSVQGPVEQYF
TRBD2 many TRBJ2-1 TRBV12-3/TRBV12-4 TGTGCCAGCAGTCCCGGACTAGCGGGGAGCCACTACAATGAGCAGTTCTTC CASSPGLAGSHYNEQFF
TRBD2 few TRBJ2-3 TRBV20-1 TGCAGTGCCCACCCTAGCGGCCTCACAGATACGCAGTATTTT CSAHPSGLTDTQYF
TRBD1 few TRBJ2-7 TRBV5-1 TGCGCCAGCAGCCTGACCCAGGGGGCATTTCGCGAGCAGTACTTC CASSLTQGAFREQYF
TRBD1 many TRBJ2-3 TRBV7-9 TGTGCCAGCAGCCCCCGGACAGGGAGAATGGGCACAGATACGCAGTATTTT CASSPRTGRMGTDTQYF
- few TRBJ1-1 TRBV5-1 TGCGCCAGCAGCTTGGAAGAGGTCCTTAACACTGAAGCTTTCTTT CASSLEEVLNTEAFF
TRBD2 - TRBJ2-1 TRBV29-1 TGCAGCGTTGAAAGAACTAGCGGGCGGAGCAGTGAGCAGTTCTTC CSVERTSGRSSEQFF
TRBD2 many TRBJ2-7 TRBV30 TGTGCCTGCGAAGGGACTAGCGGGAGTTACGAGCAGTACTTC CACEGTSGSYEQYF